This T cell receptor beta chain was documented in a study of blood T cell repertoires in COVID-19. Profiled with immunoSEQ multiplex PCR; TCRdb holds only in-frame clones, not every one. The sample records more than 95,000 clones, approximately 80% being singletons. This CDR3 is 14 amino acids long. The germline CDR1 and CDR2 sequences are LNHDA and SQIVND (reference sequence). Trimming cost V 5 bases and J 5 bases; bases outside gene matches: 2. Sequencing was done on a sample of peripheral blood. The chain is built from TRBV19 and TRBJ2-2; 10 bases match TRBD1. The TCR originated in an elderly man with acute or convalescent COVID-19. CDR3 sequence reads: CASSGDRGTGELFF. CDR3 nucleotides: TGTGCCAGTAGTGGGGACAGGGGAACCGGGGAGCTGTTTTTT.